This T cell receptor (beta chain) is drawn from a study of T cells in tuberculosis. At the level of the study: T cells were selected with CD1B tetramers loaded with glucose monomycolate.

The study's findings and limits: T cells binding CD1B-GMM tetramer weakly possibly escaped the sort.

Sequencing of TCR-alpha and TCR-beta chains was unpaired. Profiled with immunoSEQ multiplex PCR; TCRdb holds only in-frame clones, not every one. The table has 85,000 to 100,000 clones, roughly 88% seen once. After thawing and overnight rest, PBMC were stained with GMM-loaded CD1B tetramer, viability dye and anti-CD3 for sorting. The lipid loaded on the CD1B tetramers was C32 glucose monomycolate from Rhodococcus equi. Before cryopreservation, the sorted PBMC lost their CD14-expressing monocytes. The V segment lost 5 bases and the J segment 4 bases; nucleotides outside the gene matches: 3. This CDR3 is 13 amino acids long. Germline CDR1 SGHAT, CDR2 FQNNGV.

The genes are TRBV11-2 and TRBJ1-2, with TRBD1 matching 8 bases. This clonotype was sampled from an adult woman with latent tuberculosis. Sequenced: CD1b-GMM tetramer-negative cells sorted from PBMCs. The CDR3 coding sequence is TGTGCCAGCAGCCACGGACAGGGCTATGGCTACACCTTC. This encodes CASSHGQGYGYTF.